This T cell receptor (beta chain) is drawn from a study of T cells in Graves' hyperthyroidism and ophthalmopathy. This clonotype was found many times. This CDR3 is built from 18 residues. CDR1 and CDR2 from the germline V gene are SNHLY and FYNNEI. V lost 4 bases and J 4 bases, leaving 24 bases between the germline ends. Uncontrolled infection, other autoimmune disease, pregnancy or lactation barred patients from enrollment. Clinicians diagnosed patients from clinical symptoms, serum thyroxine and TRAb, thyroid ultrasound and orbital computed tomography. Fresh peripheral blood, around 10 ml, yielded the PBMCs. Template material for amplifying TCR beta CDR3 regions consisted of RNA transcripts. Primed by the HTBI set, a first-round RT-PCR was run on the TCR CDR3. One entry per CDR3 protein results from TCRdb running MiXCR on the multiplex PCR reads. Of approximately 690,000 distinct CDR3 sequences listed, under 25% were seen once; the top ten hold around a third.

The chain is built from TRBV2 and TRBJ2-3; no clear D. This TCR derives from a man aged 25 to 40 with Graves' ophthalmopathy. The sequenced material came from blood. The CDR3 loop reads CASSGSHFRTTKPDTQYF. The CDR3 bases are TGTGCCAGCAGTGGTTCTCACTTTAGGACCACGAAGCCAGATACGCAGTATTTT.